One and the same sample provided the 6 T cell receptor beta chains below, sequenced in a study of blood T cell repertoires in COVID-19. Profiling relied on immunoSEQ multiplex PCR, and the TCRdb table lists in-frame clones only, not all of them. The sample includes around 19,000 clones, 85% to 90% of them seen just once. The sequenced sample consisted of peripheral blood. The source is a human donor in a cohort sampled during active COVID-19.

The chain's CDR3 is CASSFWPPGNTEAFF. In DNA form, the CDR3 reads TGTGCCAGCAGCTTTTGGCCGCCGGGGAACACTGAAGCTTTCTTT. The V and J genes are TRBV5-6 and TRBJ1-1, with D uncertain. Germline CDR1 reads SGHDT; CDR2 reads YYEEEE. V lost 2 bases and J 1 base, leaving 12 bases between the germline ends. This CDR3 contains 15 residues. Full variable domain (missing parts from reference TRBV5-6 and TRBJ1-1): DAGVTQSPTHLIKTRGQQVTLRCSPKSGHDTVSWYQQALGQGPQFIFQYYEEEERQRGNFPDRFSGHQFPNYSSELNVNALLLGDSALYLCASSFWPPGNTEAFFGQGTRLTVV.

V gene TRBV28 combines with J gene TRBJ2-7; D is perhaps TRBD2 (5 bases). Germline CDR1 is MDHEN and CDR2 is SYDVKM. V was cut by 6 bases and J by 2 bases, with 11 bases left in between. The CDR3 is 13 amino acids. In DNA, the CDR3 is TGTGCCAGCAGATTTCGGGGTCCCTACGAGCAGTACTTC. Translated: CASRFRGPYEQYF. Based on the CDR3 plus reference TRBV28 and TRBJ2-7, the full variable domain is DVKVTQSSRYLVKRTGEKVFLECVQDMDHENMFWYRQDPGLGLRLIYFSYDVKMKEKGDIPEGYSVSREKKERFSLILESASTNQTSMYLCASRFRGPYEQYFGPGTRLTVT.

The chain combines TRBV6-5 with TRBJ2-3; 10 bases align to TRBD2. This CDR3 comprises 14 residues. Germline CDR1 and CDR2: MNHEY and SVGAGI. V trimming: 6 bases; J trimming: 3 bases; junction bases outside the gene matches: 3. CDR3 in DNA: TGTGCCAGCAGCCCGGGACTAGCGACAGATACGCAGTATTTT. Encoded protein: CASSPGLATDTQYF.

The J gene is TRBJ2-3, the V gene TRBV6-5; possible D gene TRBD1, 5 bases. Trimming cost V 5 bases and J 8 bases, with 8 bases left between them. The CDR3 consists of 11 residues. Germline V lookup: CDR1 MNHEY, CDR2 SVGAGI. The CDR3 region has the DNA TGTGCCAGCAGTCCAGGGTCTACGCAGTATTTT. Encoded protein: CASSPGSTQYF.

This chain connects TRBV11-3 to TRBJ1-3, with 7 bases identical to TRBD1. From germline, CDR1 is SGHNT and CDR2 YENEEA. The CDR3 is 15 residues long. The trim removed 3 bases at V and 2 bases at J, leaving 4 bases unmatched. The CDR3 nucleotides are TGTGCCAGCAGCTTCGGACAGGCGACTGGAAACACCATATATTTT. Its protein product is CASSFGQATGNTIYF.

The chain links TRBV27 to TRBJ2-5, with TRBD2 matching over 7 bases. There are 14 residues in the CDR3. The junction had 9 bases not matched to a gene; V was cut back by 6 bases and J by 5 bases. The germline gives CDR1 MNHEY, CDR2 SMNVEV (reference sequence). The DNA for the CDR3 is TGTGCCAGCAGAAGGTTGAGCGGGAAGGAGACCCAGTACTTC. Residues: CASRRLSGKETQYF.